The T cell receptor (beta chain) under discussion was sequenced for a study of cytomegalovirus exposure and HLA in healthy donors. In the case of this clone: The antigen remains unidentified.

Study-level findings and limits: CMV serostatus alone was available as immune exposure information. The authors listed 164 TCR beta chains as cytomegalovirus-associated. Earlier analysis looked at TCR beta V segments, and most were productive about 87% or about 30% of the time.

The PCR used 60 Vbeta and 13 Jbeta primers. Original processing methods: Later reanalysis found 75 million to 95 million unique TCR beta chains, roughly 9.9 million of them shared. Sequenced by immunoSEQ multiplex PCR; TCRdb stores in-frame clones only, minus some. The D gene and trimming were derived from the DNA, and the V and J assignments and clone size from that table. The data show approximately 150,000 clones, around 77% seen once. Germline assignment: CDR1 SQVTM and CDR2 ANQGSEA. The V end lost 7 bases, the J end lost 6 bases, and 14 bases lay between the germline ends. The CDR3 loop spans 12 amino acids.

Sequencing input: PBMCs. The source is a woman aged 60-75 years in good health and CMV-seronegative. This chain links TRBV29-1 with TRBJ2-3; D remains unclear. The CDR3 DNA is TGCAGCGCCCCGGCACAGTCGGATACGCAGTATTTT. As protein: CSAPAQSDTQYF.